The present entry profiles one TCR beta chain with its context. Its matching antigen is unknown. The source of the sample is a study of cytomegalovirus exposure and HLA in healthy donors. Findings of the study overall: With DRB1 most and HLA-C fewest, TCR association rates differed between HLA loci in a later analysis. 150 or so TCR beta chains were listed as cytomegalovirus-associated.

Trimming stripped 1 base from V and 1 base from J, with 10 bases between. Germline CDR1 and CDR2: SNHLY and FYNNEI. The CDR3 consists of 15 residues. Primers for the PCR totalled 60 Vbeta and 13 Jbeta. Measured with immunoSEQ multiplex PCR; TCRdb has only the in-frame clones, and not every one. This sample yields approximately 150,000 clones, of which almost 80% are seen a single time; around 1.7% belongs to the top ten. This TCR was recovered from a woman in her 30s in good health and CMV-seronegative. V is TRBV2 and J is TRBJ2-5; TRBD1 might be the D (6 bases). Sequenced input: PBMCs. The DNA for the CDR3 is TGTGCCAGCAGTGAAGGGGACACTACCCAAGAGACCCAGTACTTC. Translated, it gives CASSEGDTTQETQYF.